The table lists the clone carrying this TCR beta chain with a count of one. Its specificity is unknown. The data derive from a study of T cell responses to AZD1222 COVID-19 vaccine. Pooled samples include second doses given at about 4 or 12 weeks. The CDR3 totals 14 residues. Germline V gene data show CDR1 as SGHVS and CDR2 as FNYEAQ. Trimming stripped 1 base from V and 0 bases from J, with 7 bases between. Study-wide results and caveats: Spike-specific TCR depth and breadth grew after two AZD1222 doses.

This table comes from immunoSEQ multiplex PCR, and its TCRdb copy is limited to in-frame clones, with some not included. The sample has around 150,000 clones, about nine tenths seen once. This chain joins TRBV7-6 and TRBJ2-7, with unresolved D. The sequencing here drew on peripheral blood, taken 28 days after the second AZD1222 dose. This TCR was recovered from an adult who received the AZD1222 COVID-19 vaccine. In DNA form, the CDR3 reads TGTGCCAGCAGCTTAGGGCAGAGCTCCTACGAGCAGTACTTC. This translates into CASSLGQSSYEQYF.